Listed below are T cell receptor beta chains from one sample, sequenced in a study of shared clonotypes between healthy human individuals. Measured with immunoSEQ multiplex PCR; TCRdb has only the in-frame clones, and not every one. This sample has approximately 97,000 clones, with roughly two thirds found just once. The sample taken for sequencing was memory CD8+ T cells sorted from blood. Receptors were obtained from a man in his thirties or forties in good health. Each CDR3 is given with its conserved first and last residue. The D gene is left open where the match is weak. Clone size is shown for a subset of rows, as once, few, many or a class of expanded clone.

v_call	clone_size	d_call	j_call	cdr3_aa	cdr3_nt
TRBV27	-	TRBD2	TRBJ2-7	CASTGGRRAGYEQYF	TGTGCCAGCACCGGGGGGAGACGGGCGGGTTACGAGCAGTACTTC
TRBV28	-	TRBD2	TRBJ2-7	CASTSGTMNRNYEQYF	TGTGCCAGCACCAGCGGGACGATGAATAGAAACTACGAGCAGTACTTC
TRBV2	-	TRBD2	TRBJ2-3	CASSVGTSGRTDTQYF	TGTGCCAGCAGTGTCGGGACTAGCGGGAGGACAGATACGCAGTATTTT
TRBV6-6	-	-	TRBJ1-2	CASTTGAPGYTF	TGTGCCAGCACCACGGGGGCTCCTGGCTACACCTTC
TRBV2	-	-	TRBJ1-1	CASSPLRLSAFF	TGTGCCAGCAGTCCGTTAAGGTTGTCGGCTTTCTTT
TRBV5-1	few	TRBD2	TRBJ2-5	CASSEAGGLETQYF	TGCGCCAGCAGTGAGGCGGGAGGGTTGGAGACCCAGTACTTC
TRBV25-1	-	-	TRBJ2-7	CASSLTDIYEQYF	TGTGCCAGCAGCCTGACGGATATCTACGAGCAGTACTTC
TRBV4-1	-	-	TRBJ2-1	CASSQARSSYNEQFF	TGCGCCAGCAGCCAAGCCCGGAGCTCCTACAATGAGCAGTTCTTC
TRBV4-3	-	-	TRBJ2-7	CASSPGARSYEQYF	TGCGCCAGCAGCCCCGGGGCCCGCTCCTACGAGCAGTACTTC
TRBV6-1	many	-	TRBJ2-6	CASSEGVSGANVLTF	TGTGCCAGCAGTGAAGGGGTCTCTGGGGCCAACGTCCTGACTTTC
TRBV10-1	-	TRBD1	TRBJ1-1	CASSESTPRDRLNTEAFF	TGCGCCAGCAGTGAGTCGACTCCTCGGGACAGACTGAACACTGAAGCTTTCTTT
TRBV19	-	-	TRBJ1-1	CASGKTVSEAFF	TGTGCCAGTGGGAAGACCGTCAGTGAAGCTTTCTTT
TRBV7-8	-	TRBD1	TRBJ2-7	CASSQATGTGIYEQYF	TGTGCCAGCAGCCAAGCCACCGGGACAGGGATCTACGAGCAGTACTTC
TRBV4-3	-	TRBD2	TRBJ2-2	CASSQDIWTRHRATGELFF	TGCGCCAGCAGCCAAGATATTTGGACTAGGCACCGAGCCACCGGGGAGCTGTTTTTT
TRBV6-1	-	TRBD2	TRBJ2-1	CASSEAYPGLAGEGDEQFF	TGTGCCAGCAGTGAGGCGTATCCGGGACTAGCGGGAGAGGGCGATGAGCAGTTCTTC
TRBV2	-	TRBD1	TRBJ1-5	CATRQGIDSNQPQHF	TGTGCCACCCGACAGGGGATCGATAGCAATCAGCCCCAGCATTTT
TRBV2	-	TRBD2	TRBJ2-7	CASSLTSGYEQYF	TGTGCCAGCAGTTTGACTAGCGGCTACGAGCAGTACTTC
TRBV7-9	-	-	TRBJ1-1	CASSPTTQEDTEAFF	TGTGCCAGCAGCCCCACGACACAAGAGGACACTGAAGCTTTCTTT
TRBV28	-	TRBD2	TRBJ2-7	CASSLALAGYEQYF	TGTGCCAGCAGTTTGGCGCTAGCGGGCTACGAGCAGTACTTC
TRBV12-5	-	-	TRBJ2-7	CASGKFPRTLYEQYF	TGTGCTAGTGGCAAATTCCCCAGGACCCTATACGAGCAGTACTTC
TRBV6-6	-	-	TRBJ2-7	CASSATGGTNYEQYF	TGTGCCAGCAGTGCAACAGGGGGGACTAACTACGAGCAGTACTTC
TRBV25-1	-	TRBD2	TRBJ2-3	CASSGGLLAGYADTQYF	TGTGCCAGCAGTGGGGGGTTACTAGCGGGATATGCTGATACGCAGTATTTT
TRBV19	many	-	TRBJ2-1	CASSATRGWGSYNEQFF	TGTGCCAGTAGTGCAACCCGTGGGTGGGGATCTTACAATGAGCAGTTCTTC
TRBV7-2	-	TRBD1	TRBJ1-2	CASSALGQLYGYTF	TGTGCCAGCAGCGCCTTGGGACAGCTTTATGGCTACACCTTC
TRBV19	-	-	TRBJ2-6	CASTLGSPSGANVLTF	TGTGCCAGTACCCTCGGAAGCCCCTCTGGGGCCAACGTCCTGACTTTC
TRBV10-2	few	-	TRBJ2-7	CASSESSGYEQYF	TGCGCCAGCAGTGAGTCGTCAGGATACGAGCAGTACTTC
TRBV9	few	-	TRBJ2-4	CASSGAIAKNIQYF	TGTGCCAGCAGCGGAGCTATAGCCAAAAACATTCAGTACTTC
TRBV4-2	-	TRBD2	TRBJ2-7	CASSQDPASGYEQYF	TGTGCCAGCAGCCAAGATCCGGCTAGCGGCTACGAGCAGTACTTC
TRBV6-1	-	-	TRBJ2-7	CASRATNVGYEQYF	TGTGCCAGCAGAGCGACTAACGTTGGGTACGAGCAGTACTTC
TRBV7-9	-	-	TRBJ1-1	CASSPSTGYTEAFF	TGTGCCAGCAGCCCATCGACAGGATACACTGAAGCTTTCTTT
TRBV7-9	many	-	TRBJ2-1	CASSPRAGQSYNEQFF	TGTGCCAGCAGCCCCCGCGCAGGGCAGTCCTACAATGAGCAGTTCTTC
TRBV28	few	-	TRBJ1-4	CASSLSTGTDSTNEKLFF	TGTGCCAGCAGTTTATCGACGGGAACGGATTCAACTAATGAAAAACTGTTTTTT
TRBV28	many	-	TRBJ1-1	CASSSGTSYEAFF	TGTGCCAGCAGTTCCGGGACCTCCTACGAAGCTTTCTTT
TRBV7-2	-	TRBD2	TRBJ2-7	CASSRTSGSQGQYF	TGTGCCAGCAGTCGGACTAGCGGGAGTCAGGGGCAGTACTTC
TRBV4-2	-	TRBD2	TRBJ2-5	CATATSGSVETQYF	TGTGCCACCGCGACTAGCGGGAGTGTGGAGACCCAGTACTTC
TRBV10-2	-	-	TRBJ2-7	CASSDQSSYEQYF	TGCGCCAGCAGTGACCAGAGCTCCTACGAGCAGTACTTC
TRBV28	-	TRBD2	TRBJ2-1	CASSLRGGAPSYNEQFF	TGTGCCAGCAGCCTCCGCGGGGGGGCCCCCTCCTACAATGAGCAGTTCTTC
TRBV7-2	-	-	TRBJ2-5	CASRSPAGQYF	TGTGCCAGTCGTAGCCCAGCGGGCCAGTACTTC
TRBV5-6	-	-	TRBJ2-5	CASSLATGRETQYF	TGTGCCAGCAGCTTGGCCACAGGGCGAGAGACCCAGTACTTC
TRBV11-2	-	-	TRBJ2-7	CASSLDRYEQYF	TGTGCCAGCAGCCTTGATAGATACGAGCAGTACTTC
TRBV9	once	-	TRBJ1-5	CASSVDGDQPQHF	TGTGCCAGCAGCGTGGACGGTGATCAGCCCCAGCATTTT
TRBV28	-	TRBD2	TRBJ2-1	CASNSIAGGGPFEQFF	TGTGCCAGCAATTCAATAGCGGGAGGGGGTCCTTTCGAGCAGTTCTTC
TRBV7-2	-	TRBD2	TRBJ2-3	CASSLDRTSGSTQYF	TGTGCCAGCAGCTTAGACCGGACTAGCGGGAGTACGCAGTATTTT
TRBV7-7	-	-	TRBJ2-1	CASSFRAGPSSYNEQFF	TGTGCCAGCAGCTTTCGTGCCGGGCCCAGCTCCTACAATGAGCAGTTCTTC
TRBV29-1	-	TRBD2	TRBJ2-7	CSVEDRGESEQYF	TGCAGCGTTGAAGATCGGGGGGAAAGCGAGCAGTACTTC
TRBV4-1	-	-	TRBJ1-1	CASSHPRSGNTEAFF	TGCGCCAGCAGCCACCCCCGTTCAGGTAACACTGAAGCTTTCTTT
TRBV6-1	many	-	TRBJ2-7	CASHDGGGTSYEQYF	TGTGCCAGCCACGATGGAGGGGGTACCTCCTACGAGCAGTACTTC
TRBV19	-	-	TRBJ1-1	CASSIWSLNTEAFF	TGTGCCAGTAGTATTTGGTCACTGAACACTGAAGCTTTCTTT
TRBV7-9	few	-	TRBJ2-1	CALYGSYNEQFF	TGTGCCTTGTATGGCTCCTACAATGAGCAGTTCTTC
TRBV2	-	TRBD2	TRBJ2-3	CASRKLAGGADTQYF	TGTGCCAGCAGGAAACTAGCGGGGGGGGCAGATACGCAGTATTTT
TRBV10-2	-	-	TRBJ2-7	CASRALSYEQYF	TGCGCCAGCAGAGCGCTGTCCTACGAGCAGTACTTC
TRBV28	-	TRBD1	TRBJ1-1	CASSDRGITEAFF	TGTGCCAGCAGTGACAGGGGCATCACTGAAGCTTTCTTT
TRBV27	-	-	TRBJ2-7	CASSAGQVGYEQYF	TGTGCCAGCAGTGCCGGACAAGTTGGCTACGAGCAGTACTTC
TRBV9	-	-	TRBJ2-2	CASSVDDQGYTGELFF	TGTGCCAGCAGCGTAGATGATCAGGGATACACCGGGGAGCTGTTTTTT
TRBV4-1	few	-	TRBJ2-2	CASSQGLLTGELFF	TGCGCCAGCAGCCAAGGCCTTCTCACCGGGGAGCTGTTTTTT
TRBV28	-	TRBD2	TRBJ2-3	CASSLTGGPTDTQYF	TGTGCCAGCAGTTTGACGGGAGGGCCAACAGATACGCAGTATTTT
TRBV2	-	-	TRBJ2-1	CASKLEAFNEQFF	TGTGCCAGCAAACTAGAAGCGTTCAATGAGCAGTTCTTC
TRBV27	-	TRBD2	TRBJ2-1	CASSLRIPGLAGMNEQFF	TGTGCCAGCAGTTTACGAATCCCCGGACTAGCGGGAATGAATGAGCAGTTCTTC